This T cell receptor (beta chain) is from a study of blood T cell repertoires in COVID-19. Study-level information: Researchers got acute and convalescent COVID-19 samples from the United States, Italy and Spain. T cells, B-cell-depleted T cells, or PBMCs supplied cDNA or gDNA.

Original handling: Amplified reference gene primers provided the basis for estimating nucleated cell counts. The method was immunoSEQ multiplex PCR; TCRdb's version includes in-frame clones alone and lacks a portion of them. V and J calls and clone size are as listed in that table; D and trimming were resolved from the DNA. Of 270,000 or so clones in the sample, around nine tenths were seen once. CDR3 length equals 16 residues. The germline V gene has CDR1 LNHNV and CDR2 YYDKDF (reference sequence). V was trimmed by 3 bases and J by 2 bases, leaving 17 bases between them. The receptor comes from a middle-aged man with active or convalescent COVID-19. Sequencing was carried out using peripheral blood. This chain connects TRBV15 to TRBJ2-7; a weak D match, TRBD1 (5 bases). The CDR3 region is CATSSAIRVRAYEQYF. As DNA, the CDR3 is TGTGCCACCAGCAGCGCAATCAGGGTAAGAGCCTACGAGCAGTACTTC.